These 16 T cell receptor beta chains were all obtained from the same sample, sequenced in a study of lymphopenia after photon versus proton radiotherapy. Sequencing was performed with immunoSEQ multiplex PCR; in TCRdb, only in-frame clones are kept and a portion is missing. The sample consists of approximately 45,000 clones, about 85% of them appearing once. This specimen was peripheral blood, taken from a patient treated with photon-based radiotherapy. These receptor sequences come from a man aged 35-49 years with gastric cancer.

V usage is TRBV21-1 and J usage is TRBJ2-7; the listed D gene, TRBD1, was not tested against the DNA. TRBV21-1 is marked as a pseudogene. The CDR3 totals 15 residues. In DNA, the CDR3 is TGTGCCAGCAGCAAGGGGGAAAAGGGGGCCTACGAGCAGTACTTC. Translated: CASSKGEKGAYEQYF.

The chain has TRBV9 and TRBJ2-5, with TRBD1 matching over 7 bases. CDR3 length: 17 residues. Germline-derived CDR1 and CDR2 are SGDLS and YYNGEE. The trim removed 0 bases at V and 4 bases at J, leaving 12 bases unmatched. CDR3 amino acids: CASSVEGTEWMGETQYF. Here the CDR3 DNA reads TGTGCCAGCAGCGTAGAGGGGACAGAGTGGATGGGAGAGACCCAGTACTTC.

J is TRBJ1-1 and V is TRBV7-9; 7 positions agree with TRBD1. The CDR3 loop spans 15 amino acids. With V trimmed by 3 bases and J by 1 base, 5 bases remained unmatched. Germline CDR1 reads SEHNR; CDR2 reads FQNEAQ (reference sequence). The DNA for the CDR3 is TGTGCCAGCAGCTTGAGGACAGGCCAGAACACTGAAGCTTTCTTT. It specifies CASSLRTGQNTEAFF.

This clone was seen a single time. Germline and junction disagree at one end, which may indicate a read error. The rearrangement joins TRBV10-1 to TRBJ2-4, with D possibly TRBD1 on 5 matching bases. Germline lookup yields CDR1 WNHNN and CDR2 SYGVQD (reference sequence). CDR3 length: 11 residues. Written as DNA, the CDR3 is TGCGCCAGCAGTGAGTGGACCCCCAGGGACTTC. Its protein product is CASSEWTPRDF.

The V gene is TRBV7-2, the J gene TRBJ1-5; a weak D match, TRBD1 (5 bases). Germline assignment: CDR1 SGHTA and CDR2 FQGNSA. Trimming pared 5 bases from V and 3 bases from J, leaving 11 bases between. This CDR3 comprises 14 residues. The CDR3 reads CASSQVGVNQPQHF. In DNA form, the CDR3 reads TGTGCCAGCAGCCAAGTGGGGGTCAATCAGCCCCAGCATTTT.

The rearrangement links TRBV18 to TRBJ1-1; a possible D gene is TRBD1 (6 bases). Trimming shortened V by 9 bases and J by 1 base, and 12 bases separated the two germline ends. The CDR3 extends over 13 amino acids. Germline V gives CDR1 KGHSH, CDR2 LQKENI. The CDR3 spells CASFPDRNTEAFF. The CDR3 coding sequence is TGTGCCAGTTTCCCGGACAGGAACACTGAAGCTTTCTTT.

This chain connects TRBV27 to TRBJ1-1; TRBD1 agrees at 7 bases. Trimming at V came to 0 bases and at J to 1 base, leaving 2 bases not matched to a gene. The germline CDR1 and CDR2 sequences are MNHEY and SMNVEV (reference sequence). The CDR3 spans 15 residues. CDR3 protein: CASSLSWTGNTEAFF. The CDR3 DNA reads as TGTGCCAGCAGTTTATCCTGGACAGGGAACACTGAAGCTTTCTTT.

This clone was picked up one time. J is TRBJ1-2 and V is TRBV7-9, with 9 bases matching TRBD1. This CDR3 contains 15 residues. The junction had 5 bases not matched to a gene; V was cut back by 5 bases and J by 1 base. Germline V gene data show CDR1 as SEHNR and CDR2 as FQNEAQ (reference sequence). The CDR3 DNA sequence: TGTGCCAGCAGCGTCGGGACAGGGAATAACTATGGCTACACCTTC. This sequence encodes CASSVGTGNNYGYTF.

The chain joins TRBV30 to TRBJ2-7; 8 nucleotides match TRBD2. The CDR3 extends over 12 amino acids. V gave up 4 bases and J gave up 2 bases; unmatched junction bases: 1. CDR1 is GTSNPN and CDR2 is SVGIG in the germline V gene (reference sequence). The CDR3 DNA sequence: TGTGCCTGGACGCGGGGGGCCTACGAGCAGTACTTC. It translates to CAWTRGAYEQYF.

The chain is built from TRBV19 and TRBJ1-1; D perhaps matches TRBD1 (6 bases). The V end lost 4 bases, the J end lost 7 bases, and 13 bases lay between the germline ends. This CDR3 has 13 residues. CDR1 LNHDA and CDR2 SQIVND come from the germline V gene (reference sequence). CDR3 bases: TGTGCCAGTAGTAACAGGGATTTTGGTGAAGCTTTCTTT. Its protein is CASSNRDFGEAFF. The whole variable domain, remainder taken from reference TRBV19 and TRBJ1-1, is DGGITQSPKYLFRKEGQNVTLSCEQNLNHDAMYWYRQDPGQGLRLIYYSQIVNDFQKGDIAEGYSVSREKKESFPLTVTSAQKNPTAFYLCASSNRDFGEAFFGQGTRLTVV.

V is TRBV5-1 and J is TRBJ1-2, with 9 bases that match TRBD1. Looked up from germline, CDR1 is SGHRS and CDR2 is YFSETQ. The CDR3 loop spans 14 amino acids. The junction had 4 bases not matched to a gene; V was cut back by 0 bases and J by 7 bases. CDR3 DNA: TGCGCCAGCAGCTTGGTACAGGGGGCTGGTGGCTACACCTTC. This encodes CASSLVQGAGGYTF.

The chain is built from TRBV11-1 and TRBJ2-1; the match to TRBD2 covers 8 bases. This CDR3 contains 15 residues. Germline trimming cut 6 bases from V and 0 bases from J; bases unmatched to any gene: 4. Germline V gives CDR1 SGHAT, CDR2 FQDESV (reference sequence). CDR3 region: CASRIAGSSYNEQFF. In DNA form, the CDR3 reads TGTGCCAGCAGAATAGCGGGGAGCTCCTACAATGAGCAGTTCTTC.

The V and J genes are TRBV6-5 and TRBJ1-1; unclear D gene. Germline CDR1 reads MNHEY; CDR2 reads SVGAGI. The V gene lost 2 bases and the J gene lost 0 bases, with 13 bases spanning the gap. CDR3 length equals 16 residues. CDR3 amino acids: CASSYRSERLNTEAFF. CDR3 bases: TGTGCCAGCAGTTACCGGAGTGAGAGGTTGAACACTGAAGCTTTCTTT.

The genes are TRBV11-1 and TRBJ1-1; D perhaps matches TRBD1 (6 bases). This CDR3 spans 14 amino acids. Germline V gene data show CDR1 as SGHAT and CDR2 as FQDESV (reference sequence). Trimming left V 1 base short and J 1 base short, with 7 bases between. The CDR3 bases are TGTGCCAGCAGCTTAGAGACAGGGAACACTGAAGCTTTCTTT. It specifies CASSLETGNTEAFF.

The V and J genes are TRBV12-5 and TRBJ2-7, with 9 bases lining up with TRBD1. V lost 4 bases, J lost 9 bases, and 7 bases stayed unmatched. Germline loops: CDR1 LGHNT, CDR2 FRNRAP. The CDR3 has 13 residues. This CDR3 reads CASGSGTGRLQYF. The CDR3 DNA sequence: TGTGCTAGTGGTTCCGGGACAGGGCGGTTGCAGTACTTC. Using reference TRBV12-5 and TRBJ2-7 for the parts outside the CDR3, the full variable domain is DARVTQTPRHKVTEMGQEVTMRCQPILGHNTVFWYRQTMMQGLELLAYFRNRAPLDDSGMPKDRFSAEMPDATLATLKIQPSEPRDSAVYFCASGSGTGRLQYFGPGTRLTVT.

CDR3 bases: TGTGCCATCAGTGACCGGGACAGGGGAGGGGACACTGAAGCTTTCTTT. This codes for CAISDRDRGGDTEAFF. The V and J genes are TRBV10-3 and TRBJ1-1; 10 nucleotides align to TRBD1. The V and J ends lost 3 bases and 3 bases, in that order; junction bases with no gene match: 7. Germline V CDR1 and CDR2: ENHRY, SYGVKD. The CDR3 covers 16 residues.